The clone carrying this TCR beta chain has only one observation. Its antigen is not identified. Measured with immunoSEQ multiplex PCR; TCRdb has only the in-frame clones, and not every one. The sample contains under 2,500,000 clones, 95% of which appear only once. This sample was taken from a study of shared clonotypes between healthy human individuals. Study-wide points: Clonotypes that were shared across several donors made up about 4.5% of naive CD4 clonotypes. Memory subsets generally showed lower estimated richness than naive subsets.

J gave up 4 bases and V 2 bases, and 6 bases lay outside the gene matches. Germline CDR1 MNHNY, CDR2 SVGAGI (reference sequence). This CDR3 region has 15 residues. A CD45RA+ naive subset and a CD45RA-negative memory subset were split from CD4+ cells. The sequence was collected from a man aged 18 to 30 in good health. V is TRBV6-6 and J is TRBJ2-7; 9 bases fit TRBD2. Sequences were obtained from naive CD4+ T cells sorted from blood. Subset of the sample: CD45RA+ positively selected. CDR3 sequence: CASSYGSSGIYEQYF. As DNA, the CDR3 is TGTGCCAGCAGTTACGGCTCTAGCGGGATTTACGAGCAGTACTTC.